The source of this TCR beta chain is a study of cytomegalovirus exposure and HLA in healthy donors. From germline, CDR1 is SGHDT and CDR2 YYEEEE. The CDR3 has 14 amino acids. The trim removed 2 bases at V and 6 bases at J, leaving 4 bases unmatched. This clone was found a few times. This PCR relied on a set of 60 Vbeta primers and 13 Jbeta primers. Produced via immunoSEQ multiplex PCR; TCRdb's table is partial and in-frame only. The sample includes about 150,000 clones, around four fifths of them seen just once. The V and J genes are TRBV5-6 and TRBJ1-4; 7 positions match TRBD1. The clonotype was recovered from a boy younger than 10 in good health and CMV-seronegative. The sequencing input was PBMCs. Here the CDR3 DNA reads TGTGCCAGCAGCTTCGGGACAGACTATGAAAAACTGTTTTTT. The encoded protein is CASSFGTDYEKLFF.